This T cell receptor beta chain was sequenced for a study of tumor and adjacent non-tumor tissue in lung cancer. The library came from three nested PCR rounds adapted from ARM-PCR protocols. Each CDR3 protein gets one entry after TCRdb re-called the multiplex PCR reads with MiXCR. The sample shows roughly 70,000 distinct CDR3 sequences, 55% to 85% of them seen only once. No cell sorting was done before RNA was extracted from the tissue. As to this clonotype: A read error may produce the germline difference seen at one junction end.

CDR3 length: 14 residues. Per germline, CDR1 MNHEY and CDR2 SVGEGT. Sequencing used lung tumor tissue. This receptor was taken from a man in his sixties with non-small cell lung cancer. The chain couples TRBV6-2 or TRBV6-3 to TRBJ2-2, with a tentative D call TRBD2 (5 bases). This chain's CDR3 is CASSRGLITGELLF. Here the CDR3 DNA reads TGTGCCAGCAGTAGAGGGTTGATCACCGGGGAGCTGTTGTTT.